The entry below gives a single TCR beta chain sequence along with its context. Its antigen remains unknown. This CDR3 has 15 residues. Trimming pared 6 bases from V and 4 bases from J, leaving 21 bases between. The germline V gene has CDR1 SQVTM and CDR2 ANQGSEA. The diagnosis combined clinical symptoms, thyroxine, TRAb, thyroid ultrasound and orbital computed tomography scans. The study amplified TCR beta CDR3 regions using RNA transcripts. Second-round multiplex PCR came after first-round RT-PCR with HTBI primers. MiXCR, run by TCRdb on the multiplex PCR reads, gives a single entry per CDR3 protein. This table holds approximately 1.2 million distinct CDR3 sequences, 35% to 45% found once. These data come from a study of Graves' ophthalmopathy and Graves' hyperthyroidism. Study as a whole: Stable hyperthyroidism meant no ophthalmopathy within 18 months of follow-up. Overall study findings and caveats: Most expanded clonotypes from thyroid (those above 0.001 frequency) were also found in blood.

J is TRBJ2-5 and V is TRBV29-1; D possibly corresponds to TRBD2 (5 bases). Sequenced: peripheral blood or thyroid tissue (not recorded which). The TCR originated in an adult man with Graves' hyperthyroidism. The CDR3 protein is CSVTLVARGLETQYF. The CDR3 coding sequence is TGCAGCGTCACCCTGGTAGCACGGGGTTTAGAGACCCAGTACTTC.